This T cell receptor (beta chain) emerged from a study of T cells in Graves' hyperthyroidism and ophthalmopathy. Study details: Before any treatment, at initial diagnosis, peripheral blood was collected. Study results and caveats: Appearing also in blood were most of the thyroid clonotypes expanded above 0.001.

The hyperthyroidism was newly diagnosed and had lasted under 2 months; the patients were aged 18 to 65. V gave up 3 bases and J gave up 2 bases, with 7 bases separating them. Germline CDR1 is WSHSY and CDR2 is SAAADI. The CDR3 contains 13 residues. The source material, RNA transcripts, was used to amplify TCR beta CDR3 regions. A set of HTBI primers served as the primers for a first-round RT-PCR of the TCR CDR3. From the multiplex PCR reads, TCRdb called clonotypes with MiXCR, one entry per CDR3 protein. In the table there are a few hundred thousand distinct CDR3 sequences, around a sixth of which are singletons. This clonotype was seen many times. The antigen remains unidentified.

Material: blood. This sequence originates from a woman under 30 with Graves' hyperthyroidism that later progressed to Graves' ophthalmopathy. V gene TRBV10-2 combines with J gene TRBJ2-5, with no clear D. The DNA of the CDR3 is TGCGCCAGCAGTGATTACGGGCAAGAGACCCAGTACTTC. Translated, it gives CASSDYGQETQYF.